The 2 T cell receptor beta chains in this list originate from one sample, sequenced in a study of blood T cell repertoires in COVID-19. Using immunoSEQ multiplex PCR, the repertoire was profiled, and TCRdb retains in-frame clones only, with some absent. The sample contains fewer than 350,000 clones, around 93% of which appear only once. Sequencing was carried out using PBMCs or T cells enriched from blood (not recorded which). The receptors were sampled from a man in his forties who had been exposed to COVID-19.

This chain uses TRBV6-5 with TRBJ2-5; 11 bases map to TRBD2. Germline trimming cut 11 bases from V and 3 bases from J; bases unmatched to any gene: 8. Germline V gene lookup returns CDR1 MNHEY and CDR2 SVGAGI. The CDR3 has 14 amino acids. This CDR3 is CACRGLAVKETQYF. As DNA, the CDR3 is TGTGCCTGTCGGGGACTAGCGGTCAAAGAGACCCAGTACTTC.

The chain is built from TRBV5-1 and TRBJ1-2; D remains ambiguous. Per germline, CDR1 SGHRS and CDR2 YFSETQ. The CDR3 runs to 12 residues. V was trimmed by 0 bases and J by 5 bases, leaving 5 bases between them. CDR3: CASSLDSYGYTF. The CDR3 region has the DNA TGCGCCAGCAGCTTGGACAGTTATGGCTACACCTTC.